The subject of this entry is one T cell receptor (beta chain). The data were obtained in a study of cytomegalovirus exposure and HLA in healthy donors. The PCR had 60 Vbeta and 13 Jbeta primers. Clones were sequenced by immunoSEQ multiplex PCR, and TCRdb holds only the in-frame ones, with some missing. In the table there are over 100,000 clones, 74% of which are singletons. The CDR3 consists of 10 residues. With 7 bases removed from V and 3 bases from J, the gap between germline ends came to 6 bases. The V gene's germline CDR1 is SQVTM and CDR2 ANQGSEA. The sequencing sample was made of PBMCs. This clonotype was sampled from a man aged 40-49 years in good health and CMV-seropositive. The V and J genes are TRBV29-1 and TRBJ2-5; D uncertain. CDR3 bases: TGCAGCGCCGAGGAAGAGACCCAGTACTTC. Translated: CSAEEETQYF.